This entry lists 25 T cell receptor beta chains sequenced from one sample in a study of CD8 T cells in ankylosing spondylitis. TCRdb ran MiXCR on the 5' RACE reads and lists one entry per CDR3 protein. The table lists 250,000 or so distinct CDR3 sequences, roughly a quarter of them singletons. Specimen: blood, either unsorted or a sorted T cell fraction (not recorded which). The receptor source for this set is a male donor with ankylosing spondylitis or in good health (not recorded which).

The sample holds many counts of this clonotype. The chain recombines TRBV24-1 with TRBJ2-5; 9 bases are shared with TRBD2. The J segment lost 5 bases and the V segment lost 3 bases, leaving 6 bases of the junction unmatched. Per germline, CDR1 KGHDR and CDR2 SFDVKD. The CDR3 consists of 15 residues. CDR3 DNA sequence: TGTGCCACCAGTGATCGGCTAGCGGGGTTCGAGACCCAGTACTTC. As protein: CATSDRLAGFETQYF.

V and J are TRBV20-1 and TRBJ2-1, with D perhaps being TRBD1 or TRBD2 (5 bases each). Germline V gene lookup returns CDR1 DFQATT and CDR2 SNEGSKA (reference sequence). The CDR3 has 16 residues. Deletions cut 3 bases from V and 0 bases from J, with 15 bases between. CDR3: CSARIGTPTSYNEQFF. CDR3 bases: TGCAGTGCTAGGATAGGGACCCCCACCTCCTACAATGAGCAGTTCTTC.

This clonotype has a count of ten or more. V and J are TRBV5-1 and TRBJ1-4, with a possible D match to TRBD1 (6 bases). V shed 4 bases and J shed 6 bases, with 10 bases lying between them. Germline V lookup: CDR1 SGHRS, CDR2 YFSETQ. The CDR3 has 13 amino acids. For the CDR3, the DNA is TGCGCCAGCAGCCTCGGGGGGCATGAAAAACTGTTTTTT. It codes for CASSLGGHEKLFF. The variable domain in full, with the rest retrieved from reference TRBV5-1 and TRBJ1-4, is KAGVTQTPRYLIKTRGQQVTLSCSPISGHRSVSWYQQTPGQGLQFLFEYFSETQRNKGNFPGRFSGRQFSNSRSEMNVSTLELGDSALYLCASSLGGHEKLFFGSGTQLSVL.

The chain recombines TRBV12-3 or TRBV12-4 with TRBJ2-3, with 10 bases lining up with TRBD2. This CDR3 is built from 16 residues. J was trimmed by 4 bases and V by 3 bases; bases with no gene match: 7. This CDR3 is CASSLELAGDSDTQYF. The CDR3 region has the DNA TGTGCCAGCAGTTTGGAGCTAGCGGGGGACTCAGATACGCAGTATTTT.

The chain uses TRBV6-1 and TRBJ2-7; a weak D match, TRBD2 (6 bases). CDR1 MNHNS and CDR2 SASEGT come from the germline V gene. This CDR3 region has 13 residues. Trimming took off 7 bases at V and 4 bases at J, with 14 bases between the two ends. The CDR3: CASNPVGGYEQYF. Here the CDR3 DNA reads TGTGCCAGCAACCCGGTCGGGGGTTACGAGCAGTACTTC.

The sample holds many counts of this clonotype. The CDR3: CASRIDRANEKLFF. The CDR3 DNA follows: TGTGCCAGCAGGATAGACAGGGCGAATGAAAAACTGTTTTTT. The V call is TRBV12-3 or TRBV12-4, the J call TRBJ1-4; 7 bases align to TRBD1. The CDR3 has 14 amino acids. The V gene end was trimmed by 6 bases and the J gene end by 5 bases; junction bases not matched to a gene: 6.

This clonotype was picked up a small number of times. The V call is TRBV12-3 or TRBV12-4, the J call TRBJ2-3; D remains ambiguous. This CDR3 region has 12 residues. V was shortened by 1 base and J by 6 bases, with 5 bases between the two germline ends. CDR3 DNA: TGTGCCAGCAGTTTAGGCTCTGATACGCAGTATTTT. As protein: CASSLGSDTQYF.

The J gene is TRBJ1-6, the V gene TRBV12-3 or TRBV12-4; no definite D call. This CDR3 is built from 15 residues. Trimming removed 5 bases from V and 6 bases from J, with 14 bases in between. CDR3 sequence (DNA): TGTGCCAGCAGTCCCGACGGAAACCGTAATTCACCCCTCCACTTT. Translation: CASSPDGNRNSPLHF.

This clonotype came up a few times. The V gene is TRBV27, the J gene TRBJ2-5, with 8 positions matching TRBD2. Trimming at V came to 4 bases and at J to 5 bases, leaving 9 bases not matched to a gene. The CDR3 spans 15 residues. CDR1 and CDR2 (germline): MNHEY, SMNVEV (reference sequence). The CDR3 sequence is CASSSLGRGGETQYF. Here the CDR3 DNA reads TGTGCCAGCAGTTCCCTCGGCCGCGGGGGGGAGACCCAGTACTTC.

This clonotype occurred a few times. The chain employs TRBV2 and TRBJ1-1; tentative D call: TRBD1 (6 bases). Germline CDR1 and CDR2: SNHLY and FYNNEI. The CDR3 is 13 amino acids. V was shortened by 6 bases and J by 1 base, with 9 bases between the two germline ends. CDR3: CASRRTANTEAFF. As DNA, the CDR3 is TGTGCCAGCAGGAGGACAGCGAACACTGAAGCTTTCTTT.

This clonotype was counted many times. J is TRBJ2-1 and V is TRBV20-1, with D uncertain. This CDR3 is built from 11 residues. The ends were cut back, 4 bases at V and 5 bases at J, with 6 bases in the middle. Germline V gives CDR1 DFQATT, CDR2 SNEGSKA (reference sequence). CDR3 sequence (DNA): TGCAGTGCTAACAAAAACAATGAGCAGTTCTTC. Amino acid sequence: CSANKNNEQFF.

This clonotype was seen many times. The V call is TRBV20-1, the J call TRBJ1-2, with a possible D match to TRBD1 (6 bases). Trimming removed 0 bases at V and 7 bases at J, with 15 bases between. Germline V gives CDR1 DFQATT, CDR2 SNEGSKA (reference sequence). CDR3 size: 14 residues. The CDR3 protein is CSARDTQGRSGYTF. The CDR3 nucleotides are TGCAGTGCTAGAGATACACAGGGTAGGAGTGGCTACACCTTC.

The table lists this clonotype with many counts. The chain couples TRBV29-1 to TRBJ1-4; D may be TRBD1 (6 bases). Germline CDR1 SQVTM, CDR2 ANQGSEA. The CDR3 totals 15 residues. The ends were cut back, 0 bases at V and 8 bases at J, with 16 bases in the middle. The CDR3 protein is CSVEEGRGTGEKLFF. The CDR3, as DNA: TGCAGCGTTGAAGAGGGGAGGGGGACTGGAGAAAAACTGTTTTTT.

This clonotype has ten or more counts. The V call is TRBV12-3 or TRBV12-4, the J call TRBJ2-4; tentative D call: TRBD2 (5 bases). Trimming stripped 2 bases from V and 5 bases from J, with 13 bases between. The CDR3 runs to 15 residues. In nucleotides, the CDR3 is TGTGCCAGCAGTTTATTGAGGGCAGTGGAAAACATTCAGTACTTC. This codes for CASSLLRAVENIQYF.

Worth noting for this clonotype: This may be a read error, as it is one base from a much larger clone. This chain connects TRBV5-6 to TRBJ2-1; the match to TRBD2 covers 10 bases. The length of the CDR3 is 15 residues. Germline values: CDR1 SGHDT, CDR2 YYEEEE. The CDR3 nucleotides read TGTGCCCGCAGCTGGAGCGGGGGGGCAGGGAATGAGCAGTTCTTC. This gives the protein CARSWSGGAGNEQFF.

This clonotype was seen at least ten times. The V and J genes are TRBV10-3 and TRBJ2-3; D may match TRBD1 or TRBD2 (6 bases each). The CDR3 runs 14 residues. V lost 11 bases and J 0 bases, leaving 15 bases between the germline ends. The germline V gene has CDR1 ENHRY and CDR2 SYGVKD. Here the CDR3 DNA reads TGTGCCGGGGGGCAGGGAATTAGCACAGATACGCAGTATTTT. Translation: CAGGQGISTDTQYF.

The table lists this clonotype with a count of one. The chain links TRBV5-1 to TRBJ2-2; D might be TRBD1 (6 bases). The CDR3 contains 15 residues. V was clipped by 4 bases and J by 0 bases, with 10 bases between them. The germline gives CDR1 SGHRS, CDR2 YFSETQ. The CDR3 spells CASSPTGTNTGELFF. DNA for the CDR3: TGCGCCAGCAGCCCTACAGGGACGAACACCGGGGAGCTGTTTTTT.

This clonotype was recorded at least ten times. V usage is TRBV5-5 and J usage is TRBJ2-3; 8 bases agree with TRBD2. The trim removed 3 bases at V and 2 bases at J, leaving 5 bases unmatched. Germline V gene lookup returns CDR1 SGHKS and CDR2 YYEKEE (reference sequence). The CDR3 has 15 amino acids. CDR3 protein: CASSWTAGDTDTQYF. CDR3 bases: TGTGCCAGCAGCTGGACAGCGGGGGACACAGATACGCAGTATTTT. The variable domain in full, completed from reference TRBV5-5 and TRBJ2-3, reads DAGVTQSPTHLIKTRGQQVTLRCSPISGHKSVSWYQQVLGQGPQFIFQYYEKEERGRGNFPDRFSARQFPNYSSELNVNALLLGDSALYLCASSWTAGDTDTQYFGPGTRLTVL.

This clonotype was seen at least ten times. The chain uses TRBV29-1 and TRBJ2-7, with 12 bases fitting TRBD1. The CDR3 contains 13 residues. The V gene end was trimmed by 8 bases and the J gene end by 5 bases; junction bases not matched to a gene: 7. Germline V gives CDR1 SQVTM, CDR2 ANQGSEA. This chain's CDR3 is CSITGTGGHEQYF. CDR3 in DNA: TGCAGCATCACCGGGACAGGGGGCCACGAGCAGTACTTC.

This sequence joins TRBV7-6 and TRBJ2-7; tentative D call: TRBD2 (7 bases). Germline values: CDR1 SGHVS, CDR2 FNYEAQ. The CDR3 loop spans 14 amino acids. Deletions cut 1 base from V and 3 bases from J, with 10 bases between. The CDR3 DNA reads TGTGCCAGCAGCTTAGAGGGAGGGGGCTACGAGCAGTACTTC. It is translated as CASSLEGGGYEQYF.

This clonotype came up a few times. This chain joins TRBV20-1 and TRBJ2-7; D is perhaps TRBD1 (5 bases). CDR1 and CDR2 (germline): DFQATT, SNEGSKA (reference sequence). The CDR3 has 15 residues. V was trimmed by 0 bases and J by 1 base, leaving 13 bases between them. The CDR3 DNA reads TGCAGTGCTAGAGATGGTGGACAAATGTCCTACGAGCAGTACTTC. It yields the protein CSARDGGQMSYEQYF.

The chain has TRBV20-1 and TRBJ2-2, with 10 positions matching TRBD2. The ends lost 6 bases at V and 1 base at J; junction bases unmatched: 8. Germline V gene sequence: CDR1 DFQATT, CDR2 SNEGSKA (reference sequence). The length of the CDR3 is 16 residues. CDR3 sequence (DNA): TGCAGTGCCAAACGGGCTAGCGGGGGGAACACCGGGGAGCTGTTTTTT. Translated: CSAKRASGGNTGELFF.

The chain joins TRBV7-3 to TRBJ2-3; D ambiguous. The CDR3 totals 14 residues. V lost 3 bases and J 4 bases, leaving 11 bases between the germline ends. Germline V gives CDR1 SGHTA, CDR2 FQGTGA. The CDR3 DNA reads TGTGCCAGCAGCTTCCGTCCCAGCCCAGATACGCAGTATTTT. Translating gives CASSFRPSPDTQYF.

The sample holds a few counts of this clonotype. This chain uses TRBV20-1 with TRBJ1-1; 8 nucleotides line up with TRBD1. The germline gives CDR1 DFQATT, CDR2 SNEGSKA (reference sequence). After removal of 0 bases from V and 5 bases from J, the junction contained 8 bases not matched to a gene. The CDR3 has 15 amino acids. CDR3 residues: CSARDPAGGETEAFF. The CDR3 nucleotides read TGCAGTGCTAGAGATCCCGCAGGGGGCGAGACTGAAGCTTTCTTT.

This clonotype has at least ten counts. The V and J genes are TRBV9 and TRBJ2-5; the D gene is possibly TRBD1 (5 bases). The germline V gene has CDR1 SGDLS and CDR2 YYNGEE. This CDR3 contains 13 residues. V gave up 0 bases and J gave up 5 bases, with 8 bases separating them. CDR3 in DNA: TGTGCCAGCAGCGTAGGACCAGGGGAGACCCAGTACTTC. Translating it yields CASSVGPGETQYF. Based on the CDR3 plus reference TRBV9 and TRBJ2-5, the full variable domain is DSGVTQTPKHLITATGQRVTLRCSPRSGDLSVYWYQQSLDQGLQFLIQYYNGEERAKGNILERFSAQQFPDLHSELNLSSLELGDSALYFCASSVGPGETQYFGPGTRLLVL.